These 30 T cell receptor beta chains share one sample of origin, sequenced in a study of blood T cell repertoires in COVID-19. The assay was immunoSEQ multiplex PCR, and TCRdb's table has in-frame clones only and misses some. The sample has 70,000 to 95,000 clones, around 96% seen once. The sample comprised peripheral blood. All receptors come from a human donor with active COVID-19. The donor label of this sample is uncertain.

This clone occurred once. This chain joins TRBV7-6 and TRBJ2-3, with 8 bases matching TRBD2. The CDR3 length is 16 residues. The trim removed 2 bases at V and 6 bases at J, leaving 10 bases unmatched. Germline lookup yields CDR1 SGHVS and CDR2 FNYEAQ. This chain's CDR3 is CASSLREGRVQDTQYF. The CDR3 DNA follows: TGTGCCAGCAGCTTACGGGAGGGGCGGGTTCAGGATACGCAGTATTTT.

V usage is TRBV18 and J usage is TRBJ1-2; 10 bases map to TRBD1. Germline loops: CDR1 KGHSH, CDR2 LQKENI. CDR3 length: 15 residues. The V gene end was trimmed by 0 bases and the J gene end by 7 bases; junction bases not matched to a gene: 5. The CDR3 region has the DNA TGTGCCAGCTCACCACCGAGGACAGGGGGGAGTGGCTACACCTTC. Translated: CASSPPRTGGSGYTF.

The chain employs TRBV5-4 and TRBJ2-1, with 7 nucleotides matching TRBD1. Looked up from germline, CDR1 is SGHNT and CDR2 is YYREEE (reference sequence). The CDR3 contains 14 residues. V was pared by 3 bases and J by 12 bases, with 12 bases of the junction left unmatched. The CDR3 loop reads CASSSPGQTFWQFF. CDR3 in DNA: TGTGCCAGCAGCTCGCCGGGACAGACTTTTTGGCAGTTCTTC.

This clone was found once. The chain carries TRBV7-9 and TRBJ2-2, with D perhaps TRBD1 (6 bases). CDR3 length: 13 amino acids. From germline, CDR1 is SEHNR and CDR2 FQNEAQ (reference sequence). Trimming removed 5 bases at V and 9 bases at J, with 13 bases between. The CDR3 region is CASSRDMGRELFF. CDR3 coding DNA: TGTGCCAGCAGCAGGGACATGGGCCGGGAGCTGTTTTTT. Filled out from reference TRBV7-9 and TRBJ2-2, the complete variable domain reads DTGVSQNPRHKITKRGQNVTFRCDPISEHNRLYWYRQTLGQGPEFLTYFQNEAQLEKSRLLSDRFSAERPKGSFSTLEIQRTEQGDSAMYLCASSRDMGRELFFGEGSRLTVL.

The gene calls are TRBV7-8 and TRBJ1-1; D perhaps matches TRBD1 (5 bases). Between the trimmed V and J ends, which lost 1 base and 4 bases, there was a span of 13 bases. The germline V gene encodes CDR1 SGHVS and CDR2 FQNEAQ. This CDR3 has 15 amino acids. CDR3 DNA sequence: TGTGCCAGCAGCTTAGGGAGGGCTAGGGGCACTGAAGCTTTCTTT. Protein product: CASSLGRARGTEAFF.

This clone was picked up one time. The chain combines TRBV12-3 or TRBV12-4 with TRBJ2-5; possible D gene TRBD1, 6 bases. The CDR3 loop spans 13 amino acids. The V end lost 7 bases, the J end lost 5 bases, and 14 bases lay between the germline ends. The CDR3 spells CASTQGLSETQYF. Written as DNA, the CDR3 is TGTGCCAGCACCCAGGGGCTTAGCGAGACCCAGTACTTC.

The rearrangement links TRBV10-1 to TRBJ2-3; the match to TRBD2 covers 10 bases. The CDR3 runs 17 residues. Germline trimming cut 0 bases from V and 5 bases from J; bases unmatched to any gene: 8. In germline, CDR1 is WNHNN, CDR2 SYGVQD (reference sequence). As DNA, the CDR3 is TGCGCCAGCAGTGAGTCCCTTTTAGCGGGAGGTGGAGATACGCAGTATTTT. Encoded protein: CASSESLLAGGGDTQYF.

The genes are TRBV19 and TRBJ1-5; 7 bases line up with TRBD1. CDR3 size: 15 residues. The J segment lost 3 bases and the V segment lost 6 bases, leaving 8 bases of the junction unmatched. Germline loops: CDR1 LNHDA, CDR2 SQIVND (reference sequence). The CDR3 nucleotides are TGTGCCAGTAGCACTACAGGGGCGACCAATCAGCCCCAGCATTTT. It specifies CASSTTGATNQPQHF.

This chain links TRBV27 with TRBJ1-2; 12 bases are a match to TRBD1. Germline loops: CDR1 MNHEY, CDR2 SMNVEV (reference sequence). Losses at the gene ends were 2 bases for V and 2 bases for J; bases not matched to a gene: 3. The CDR3 runs 16 residues. The CDR3 DNA reads as TGTGCCAGCAGTTTAGGGACAGGGGGCGTGAACTATGGCTACACCTTC. Translation gives CASSLGTGGVNYGYTF.

The chain uses TRBV6-5 and TRBJ1-5, with D uncertain. Trimming stripped 4 bases from V and 6 bases from J, with 10 bases between. The CDR3 is 13 residues long. Germline V gives CDR1 MNHEY, CDR2 SVGAGI. This chain's CDR3 is CASSFRKGQPQHF. The CDR3 coding sequence is TGTGCCAGCAGTTTCAGGAAAGGTCAGCCCCAGCATTTT.

V gene TRBV18 combines with J gene TRBJ1-4; 8 bases match TRBD1. Trimming at V came to 3 bases and at J to 5 bases, leaving 5 bases not matched to a gene. Per the germline V gene, CDR1 is KGHSH and CDR2 is LQKENI. The CDR3 consists of 15 residues. CDR3 in DNA: TGTGCCAGCTCACCCGGACAGGGTCTAAATGAAAAACTGTTTTTT. The encoded protein is CASSPGQGLNEKLFF.

The J gene is TRBJ2-3, the V gene TRBV10-1; TRBD1 agrees at 9 bases. Germline V gives CDR1 WNHNN, CDR2 SYGVQD (reference sequence). Unmatched junction bases numbered 4, after V lost 5 bases and J lost 1 base. The CDR3 totals 15 residues. This chain's CDR3 is CASSYRTGGTDTQYF. The DNA for the CDR3 is TGCGCCAGCAGTTACAGGACAGGGGGCACAGATACGCAGTATTTT.

This chain links TRBV4-3 with TRBJ2-7, with 8 bases lining up with TRBD2. The junction had 8 bases not matched to a gene; V was cut back by 3 bases and J by 4 bases. Per germline, CDR1 LGHNA and CDR2 YSLEER. The CDR3 totals 15 residues. Here the CDR3 reads CASSQLLAGVYEQYF. In DNA form, the CDR3 reads TGCGCCAGCAGCCAGCTCCTAGCGGGCGTTTACGAGCAGTACTTC.

This chain uses TRBV19 with TRBJ1-1, with TRBD1 matching 7 bases. V shed 5 bases and J 1 base; nucleotides not matched to a gene: 10. The germline V gene encodes CDR1 LNHDA and CDR2 SQIVND (reference sequence). CDR3 length: 16 residues. The CDR3 loop reads CASSYRQGATNTEAFF. In DNA form, the CDR3 reads TGTGCCAGTAGTTACCGACAGGGAGCGACGAACACTGAAGCTTTCTTT.

This chain uses TRBV5-6 with TRBJ2-2; tentative D call: TRBD1 (5 bases). The CDR3 extends over 14 amino acids. Looked up from germline, CDR1 is SGHDT and CDR2 is YYEEEE. Deletions cut 4 bases from V and 7 bases from J, with 14 bases between. In nucleotides, the CDR3 is TGTGCCAGCAGCGCTCAGGGCCGCAGCGGGGAGCTGTTTTTT. Its translation is CASSAQGRSGELFF.

This chain joins TRBV11-2 and TRBJ1-6; D is unclear. Germline CDR1 and CDR2: SGHAT and FQNNGV. V was clipped by 5 bases and J by 1 base, with 15 bases between them. CDR3 size: 17 residues. CDR3 in DNA: TGTGCCAGCAGCACCATATGGGAGGTGTCCTATAATTCACCCCTCCACTTT. As protein: CASSTIWEVSYNSPLHF.

This clone was detected only once. This chain links TRBV20-1 with TRBJ2-7; 11 bases are a match to TRBD2. CDR1 DFQATT and CDR2 SNEGSKA come from the germline V gene (reference sequence). This CDR3 region has 14 residues. J gave up 2 bases and V 3 bases, and 3 bases lay outside the gene matches. In DNA form, the CDR3 reads TGCAGTGCTAGTTTAGCGGGAGGGCCCTACGAGCAGTACTTC. Encoded protein: CSASLAGGPYEQYF.

This chain uses TRBV4-1 with TRBJ2-3; 12 bases fit TRBD2. The CDR3 runs 15 residues. Germline V gene lookup returns CDR1 MGHRA and CDR2 YSYEKL. Losses at the gene ends were 4 bases for V and 3 bases for J; bases not matched to a gene: 2. CDR3 in amino acids: CASSPLAGGTDTQYF. The CDR3, as DNA: TGCGCCAGCAGCCCACTAGCGGGGGGTACAGATACGCAGTATTTT.

The chain combines TRBV19 with TRBJ1-4; D remains ambiguous. CDR1 and CDR2 from the germline V gene are LNHDA and SQIVND (reference sequence). With 0 bases removed from V and 7 bases from J, the gap between germline ends came to 9 bases. This CDR3 is 14 amino acids long. This chain's CDR3 is CASSIDHRSEKLFF. The DNA of the CDR3 is TGTGCCAGTAGTATAGATCATCGGAGTGAAAAACTGTTTTTT.

CDR3 sequence: CASSKADSPYNEQFF. CDR3 nucleotide sequence: TGTGCCAGCAGTAAGGCGGACAGCCCCTACAATGAGCAGTTCTTC. The chain is built from TRBV5-6 and TRBJ2-1, with a possible D match to TRBD1 (6 bases). Trimming pared 5 bases from V and 2 bases from J, leaving 14 bases between. Per the germline V gene, CDR1 is SGHDT and CDR2 is YYEEEE. This CDR3 has 15 amino acids.

J is TRBJ1-1 and V is TRBV6-2 or TRBV6-3, with D perhaps TRBD1 (6 bases). Trimming took off 8 bases at V and 1 base at J, with 17 bases between the two ends. The CDR3 has 15 amino acids. Germline V gene lookup returns CDR1 MNHEY and CDR2 SVGEGT. CDR3 protein: CASGPVRGRNTEAFF. The CDR3 region has the DNA TGTGCCAGCGGCCCAGTGAGGGGGAGGAACACTGAAGCTTTCTTT.

The rearrangement links TRBV19 to TRBJ1-5; 9 nucleotides align to TRBD1. Germline V gene lookup returns CDR1 LNHDA and CDR2 SQIVND (reference sequence). The CDR3 has 14 amino acids. J gave up 7 bases and V 6 bases, and 7 bases lay outside the gene matches. In DNA, the CDR3 is TGTGCCAGTAGGCAGACAGGGGGGAGCCAGCCCCAGCATTTT. Translated: CASRQTGGSQPQHF.

This chain connects TRBV2 to TRBJ2-7; TRBD2 aligns across 9 bases. Looked up from germline, CDR1 is SNHLY and CDR2 is FYNNEI. Trimming cost V 4 bases and J 4 bases; bases outside gene matches: 5. The CDR3 consists of 14 residues. The CDR3 coding sequence is TGTGCCAGCAGTGGGGTAGCGGGAGCTTACGAGCAGTACTTC. Translated: CASSGVAGAYEQYF.

V usage is TRBV5-1 and J usage is TRBJ2-1, with TRBD2 matching over 7 bases. CDR1 SGHRS and CDR2 YFSETQ come from the germline V gene. The ends lost 7 bases at V and 5 bases at J; junction bases unmatched: 6. The length of the CDR3 is 13 residues. As DNA, the CDR3 is TGCGCCAGCCGAGCTAGCGGAAACAATGAGCAGTTCTTC. It encodes CASRASGNNEQFF. Together with reference TRBV5-1 and TRBJ2-1, the CDR3 gives the full variable domain: KAGVTQTPRYLIKTRGQQVTLSCSPISGHRSVSWYQQTPGQGLQFLFEYFSETQRNKGNFPGRFSGRQFSNSRSEMNVSTLELGDSALYLCASRASGNNEQFFGPGTRLTVL.

This chain uses TRBV5-1 with TRBJ2-3; TRBD2 aligns across 7 bases. J was trimmed by 2 bases and V by 4 bases; bases with no gene match: 4. This CDR3 region has 14 residues. Germline V CDR1 and CDR2: SGHRS, YFSETQ. DNA for the CDR3: TGCGCCAGCAGCACGGGACTACCCACAGATACGCAGTATTTT. This gives the protein CASSTGLPTDTQYF.

The chain has TRBV11-3 and TRBJ2-3; D not certain. The CDR3 runs to 14 residues. Trimming removed 3 bases from V and 0 bases from J, with 7 bases in between. Germline CDR1 is SGHNT and CDR2 is YENEEA. CDR3 protein: CASSFLRSTDTQYF. DNA for the CDR3: TGTGCCAGCAGCTTCTTGAGGAGCACAGATACGCAGTATTTT.

This chain connects TRBV12-5 to TRBJ1-1; maybe TRBD1 (6 bases). Per the germline V gene, CDR1 is LGHNT and CDR2 is FRNRAP. This CDR3 contains 13 residues. Deletions cut 4 bases from V and 7 bases from J, with 13 bases between. This CDR3 reads CASGSLEGDEAFF. CDR3 nucleotide sequence: TGTGCTAGTGGTTCCCTCGAGGGGGATGAAGCTTTCTTT.

The chain couples TRBV3-1 (or the pseudogene TRBV3-2) to TRBJ2-7, with 7 bases aligning to TRBD1. The CDR3 totals 13 residues. With 4 bases clipped from V and 0 bases from J, the junction kept 0 bases outside the gene matches. Germline CDR1 LGHDT, CDR2 YNNKEL (reference sequence). For the CDR3, the DNA is TGTGCCAGCAGCCGACAGGGCTCCTACGAGCAGTACTTC. It codes for CASSRQGSYEQYF.

The rearrangement links TRBV15 to TRBJ1-4, with 11 positions matching TRBD1. V shed 0 bases and J 8 bases; nucleotides not matched to a gene: 8. CDR1 and CDR2 from the germline V gene are LNHNV and YYDKDF (reference sequence). The CDR3 is 17 residues long. CDR3 bases: TGTGCCACCAGCAGAGATAGAGGGACAGGGGGACGCGAAAAACTGTTTTTT. The encoded protein is CATSRDRGTGGREKLFF.

The gene calls are TRBV6-5 and TRBJ1-5; D is unresolved. V dropped 0 bases and J dropped 5 bases, with 5 bases sitting between them. From germline, CDR1 is MNHEY and CDR2 SVGAGI. CDR3 length: 13 amino acids. The CDR3 loop reads CASSYSPDQPQHF. The CDR3 DNA reads as TGTGCCAGCAGTTACTCGCCGGATCAGCCCCAGCATTTT.